The next 27 T cell receptor beta chains were all read from a single sample in a study of T cell responses to AZD1222 COVID-19 vaccine. Profiling relied on immunoSEQ multiplex PCR, and the TCRdb table lists in-frame clones only, not all of them. Of 150,000 to 200,000 clones listed, roughly 90% are singletons. Here the sequenced sample was peripheral blood, taken 28 days after the second AZD1222 dose. The receptors here all came from an adult who received the AZD1222 COVID-19 vaccine.

The rearrangement uses TRBV6-5 and TRBJ2-1; TRBD2 might be the D (5 bases). V was cut by 2 bases and J by 4 bases, with 6 bases left in between. The germline gives CDR1 MNHEY, CDR2 SVGAGI. The CDR3 length is 13 residues. Here the CDR3 reads CASSYGGYNEQFF. For the CDR3, the DNA is TGTGCCAGCAGTTACGGCGGGTACAATGAGCAGTTCTTC.

The rearrangement links TRBV6-2 or TRBV6-3 to TRBJ2-3; TRBD2 agrees at 9 bases. This CDR3 contains 16 residues. V shed 6 bases, J shed 4 bases, and the junction held 11 bases outside the gene matches. CDR1 is MNHEY, CDR2 SVGEGT, per germline. The CDR3 coding sequence is TGTGCCAGCAGCATTTTTAGCGGGAGCGGGGCAGATACGCAGTATTTT. Residues: CASSIFSGSGADTQYF.

The chain combines TRBV19 with TRBJ2-3; the match to TRBD2 covers 7 bases. CDR3 length: 14 amino acids. Germline assignment: CDR1 LNHDA and CDR2 SQIVND (reference sequence). After removal of 5 bases from V and 3 bases from J, the junction contained 5 bases not matched to a gene. The chain's CDR3 is CASSGAGETDTQYF. CDR3 bases: TGTGCCAGTAGTGGGGCGGGAGAGACAGATACGCAGTATTTT.

V is TRBV27 and J is TRBJ2-7; D ambiguous. With 3 bases removed from V and 0 bases from J, the gap between germline ends came to 9 bases. Germline values: CDR1 MNHEY, CDR2 SMNVEV (reference sequence). The CDR3 has 14 residues. DNA of the CDR3: TGTGCCAGCAGTTTGGTGTCAAGCTCCTACGAGCAGTACTTC. Its protein product is CASSLVSSSYEQYF.

This clone was recorded once. This rearrangement joins TRBV18 to TRBJ1-1; D is possibly TRBD1 (5 bases). The V end lost 6 bases, the J end lost 1 base, and 15 bases lay between the germline ends. Germline V CDR1 and CDR2: KGHSH, LQKENI. The CDR3 spans 15 residues. The CDR3 DNA follows: TGTGCCAGCTCCGTTATTCGGGACTCGAACACTGAAGCTTTCTTT. Translating it yields CASSVIRDSNTEAFF.

J is TRBJ2-3 and V is TRBV9, with a possible D match to TRBD2 (7 bases). V dropped 0 bases and J dropped 5 bases, with 13 bases sitting between them. The CDR3 sequence is 15 residues long. Germline-derived CDR1 and CDR2 are SGDLS and YYNGEE. CDR3 nucleotides: TGTGCCAGCAGCGTAGGGGCGGGGGCCGGAGATACGCAGTATTTT. It yields the protein CASSVGAGAGDTQYF.

The chain recombines TRBV12-5 with TRBJ2-1, with TRBD1 matching 8 bases. The germline gives CDR1 LGHNT, CDR2 FRNRAP. The CDR3 spans 14 residues. V lost 6 bases to trimming and J lost 4 bases; unmatched junction nucleotides: 5. CDR3 in amino acids: CASGSGQEYNEQFF. Written as DNA, the CDR3 is TGTGCTAGTGGGTCGGGACAGGAATACAATGAGCAGTTCTTC. Combining the CDR3 with reference TRBV12-5 and TRBJ2-1 gives the whole variable domain DARVTQTPRHKVTEMGQEVTMRCQPILGHNTVFWYRQTMMQGLELLAYFRNRAPLDDSGMPKDRFSAEMPDATLATLKIQPSEPRDSAVYFCASGSGQEYNEQFFGPGTRLTVL.

The V gene is TRBV7-3, the J gene TRBJ2-5; D is unresolved. Trimming removed 2 bases at V and 5 bases at J, with 15 bases between. CDR3 length: 15 amino acids. Germline values: CDR1 SGHTA, CDR2 FQGTGA. Here the CDR3 DNA reads TGTGCCAGCAGCTTATATCTACAGTCTAGGGAGACCCAGTACTTC. This encodes CASSLYLQSRETQYF.

V usage is TRBV6-5 and J usage is TRBJ1-5, with 9 nucleotides matching TRBD1. V was pared by 6 bases and J by 5 bases, with 5 bases of the junction left unmatched. In germline, CDR1 is MNHEY, CDR2 SVGAGI. This CDR3 has 14 amino acids. The CDR3 reads CASSYGQGYQPQHF. In DNA form, the CDR3 reads TGTGCCAGCAGCTACGGACAGGGGTATCAGCCCCAGCATTTT.

The CDR3, as DNA: TGTGCCAGCAGTTTCCTCGGGGGCCGGCAGCCCCAGCATTTT. Translated: CASSFLGGRQPQHF. V and J are TRBV28 and TRBJ1-5, with D possibly TRBD1 on 6 matching bases. The CDR3 has 14 residues. Germline V gene data show CDR1 as MDHEN and CDR2 as SYDVKM. The ends were cut back, 3 bases at V and 7 bases at J, with 13 bases in the middle.

The J gene is TRBJ1-6, the V gene TRBV7-9; D uncertain. V was trimmed by 1 base and J by 7 bases, leaving 11 bases between them. Germline CDR1 reads SEHNR; CDR2 reads FQNEAQ (reference sequence). CDR3 length: 15 amino acids. The CDR3 protein is CASSLVAPDNSPLHF. CDR3 sequence (DNA): TGTGCCAGCAGCTTAGTGGCCCCAGACAATTCACCCCTCCACTTT.

Details on this clone: Different DNA sequences within this sample yield the same CDR3. The gene calls are TRBV28 and TRBJ1-5; D is possibly TRBD1 (5 bases). Germline CDR1 MDHEN, CDR2 SYDVKM. The CDR3 length is 14 residues. V lost 4 bases and J lost 2, with 9 bases in between. CDR3 DNA: TGTGCCAGCAGTTCAGGGTTGGGCAATCAGCCCCAGCATTTT. Protein product: CASSSGLGNQPQHF.

V and J are TRBV28 and TRBJ2-1; D tentatively fits TRBD1 or TRBD2 (5 bases each). CDR3 size: 14 residues. Deletions cut 4 bases from V and 10 bases from J, with 17 bases between. The germline V gene has CDR1 MDHEN and CDR2 SYDVKM. The DNA for the CDR3 is TGTGCCAGCAGTTGGGGGTCCCTGTCCGACGAGCAGTTCTTC. As protein: CASSWGSLSDEQFF. Looking up the rest from reference TRBV28 and TRBJ2-1 gives the full variable domain: DVKVTQSSRYLVKRTGEKVFLECVQDMDHENMFWYRQDPGLGLRLIYFSYDVKMKEKGDIPEGYSVSREKKERFSLILESASTNQTSMYLCASSWGSLSDEQFFGPGTRLTVL.

The rearrangement links TRBV7-2 to TRBJ1-6; 7 bases agree with TRBD1. CDR3 length equals 13 residues. With V trimmed by 5 bases and J by 9 bases, 4 bases remained unmatched. Germline V CDR1 and CDR2: SGHTA, FQGNSA. The CDR3 here is CASSRQGRSPLHF. The CDR3, as DNA: TGTGCCAGCAGCCGACAGGGTCGTTCACCCCTCCACTTT.

The chain has TRBV5-8 and TRBJ2-2, with unresolved D. CDR3 size: 13 residues. CDR1 is SGHTS, CDR2 YDEGEE, per germline. Deletions cut 1 base from V and 10 bases from J, with 11 bases between. The CDR3 nucleotides read TGTGCCAGCAGCTTGCGTAGGGCAGCGGAGCTGTTTTTT. The encoded protein is CASSLRRAAELFF.

The rearrangement uses TRBV11-3 and TRBJ1-6; TRBD1 aligns across 11 bases. Germline CDR1 is SGHNT and CDR2 is YENEEA. The CDR3 loop spans 19 amino acids. J was trimmed by 9 bases and V by 5 bases; bases with no gene match: 18. The CDR3 DNA sequence: TGTGCCAGCAGCCCTCCCCGGGACAGGGGGATTCCTAGTGGTTCACCCCTCCACTTT. This gives the protein CASSPPRDRGIPSGSPLHF.

There are a few counts of this clone. The rearrangement uses TRBV18 and TRBJ2-7, with TRBD1 identical over 7 bases. Per the germline V gene, CDR1 is KGHSH and CDR2 is LQKENI. The CDR3 is made up of 15 amino acids. Trimming at V came to 3 bases and at J to 4 bases, leaving 9 bases not matched to a gene. For the CDR3, the DNA is TGTGCCAGCTCACCCCCGGGACAGATTAATTACGAGCAGTACTTC. Translated, it gives CASSPPGQINYEQYF.

The gene calls are TRBV3-1 (or the pseudogene TRBV3-2) and TRBJ2-1; weak D call: TRBD2 (5 bases). Trimming cost V 5 bases and J 6 bases, with 17 bases left between them. The CDR3 sequence is 15 residues long. Germline values: CDR1 LGHDT, CDR2 YNNKEL (reference sequence). CDR3 nucleotides: TGTGCCAGCAGCTTACGGACGGGAATGGCCAATGAGCAGTTCTTC. Translation: CASSLRTGMANEQFF.

V is TRBV5-6 and J is TRBJ2-1, with D possibly matching TRBD2 (6 bases). Trimming stripped 2 bases from V and 3 bases from J, with 15 bases between. The CDR3 sequence is 16 residues long. Germline loops: CDR1 SGHDT, CDR2 YYEEEE. The CDR3 reads CASSFFGGSRYNEQFF. For the CDR3, the DNA is TGTGCCAGCAGCTTCTTTGGAGGGTCCCGCTACAATGAGCAGTTCTTC.

The chain links TRBV20-1 to TRBJ2-5; either TRBD1 or TRBD2 may fit D (6 bases each). From germline, CDR1 is DFQATT and CDR2 SNEGSKA (reference sequence). The V end lost 3 bases, the J end lost 5 bases, and 16 bases lay between the germline ends. This CDR3 has 14 amino acids. CDR3 in amino acids: CSASLPGGRETQYF. In DNA form, the CDR3 reads TGCAGTGCTAGTCTACCCGGGGGCCGGGAGACCCAGTACTTC.

The count of this clone is one. The chain recombines TRBV11-3 with TRBJ2-1; 8 nucleotides agree with TRBD2. Germline loops: CDR1 SGHNT, CDR2 YENEEA. Losses at the gene ends were 0 bases for V and 6 bases for J; bases not matched to a gene: 4. CDR3 length: 15 residues. The CDR3 spells CASSLEGTRGNEQFF. CDR3 in DNA: TGTGCCAGCAGCTTAGAAGGGACTAGAGGCAATGAGCAGTTCTTC. The whole variable domain, remainder taken from reference TRBV11-3 and TRBJ2-1, is EAGVVQSPRYKIIEKKQPVAFWCNPISGHNTLYWYLQNLGQGPELLIRYENEEAVDDSQLPKDRFSAERLKGVDSTLKIQPAELGDSAVYLCASSLEGTRGNEQFFGPGTRLTVL.

V is TRBV28 and J is TRBJ2-7, with 11 nucleotides matching TRBD2. The CDR3 spans 17 residues. CDR1 and CDR2 (germline): MDHEN, SYDVKM. The V and J ends lost 7 bases and 7 bases, in that order; junction bases with no gene match: 18. The CDR3 bases are TGTGCCAGCATTGCTCGGGGGACACGACTAGCGGGATTAGAGCAGTACTTC. Protein sequence: CASIARGTRLAGLEQYF.

The genes are TRBV7-9 and TRBJ1-4, with D possibly being TRBD1 (5 bases). Deletions cut 7 bases from V and 3 bases from J, with 9 bases between. CDR3 length: 13 amino acids. The V gene's germline CDR1 is SEHNR and CDR2 FQNEAQ (reference sequence). As DNA, the CDR3 is TGTGCCAGCACCTGGGGGGCTAATGAAAAACTGTTTTTT. It specifies CASTWGANEKLFF.

The chain joins TRBV28 to TRBJ2-5; D is undetermined. Germline V gives CDR1 MDHEN, CDR2 SYDVKM. Trimming left V 5 bases short and J 2 bases short, with 12 bases between. This CDR3 spans 14 amino acids. The CDR3 DNA is TGTGCCAGCAGTAAGTCAGGAACTCAAGAGACCCAGTACTTC. This codes for CASSKSGTQETQYF.

DNA of the CDR3: TGCGCCAGCAGCTCTTTAGCGGGAGGCCCCTTATACGAGCAGTACTTC. It translates to CASSSLAGGPLYEQYF. The rearrangement joins TRBV5-1 to TRBJ2-7, with 10 bases lining up with TRBD2. Germline CDR1 reads SGHRS; CDR2 reads YFSETQ. After removal of 3 bases from V and 4 bases from J, the junction contained 10 bases not matched to a gene. This CDR3 has 16 amino acids.

The rearrangement uses TRBV19 and TRBJ2-1; tentatively, D is TRBD2 (5 bases). This CDR3 comprises 13 residues. Germline assignment: CDR1 LNHDA and CDR2 SQIVND (reference sequence). V lost 7 bases and J 4 bases, leaving 11 bases between the germline ends. CDR3 loop: CASNAGPYNEQFF. Here the CDR3 DNA reads TGTGCCAGTAATGCGGGTCCGTACAATGAGCAGTTCTTC.

The chain carries TRBV7-3 and TRBJ1-6, with D tentatively TRBD1 (6 bases). Germline CDR1 and CDR2: SGHTA and FQGTGA. The CDR3 has 13 residues. The V end was cut by 4 bases, the J end by 11 bases, with 12 bases between. Here the CDR3 reads CASSSTQGAPLHF. CDR3 sequence (DNA): TGTGCCAGCAGCTCAACACAGGGTGCACCCCTCCACTTT.